This TCR beta chain was identified in a study of T cells in Graves' hyperthyroidism and ophthalmopathy. RNA transcripts were the template for amplifying TCR beta CDR3 regions. HTBI primers were the set used in a first-round RT-PCR of the TCR CDR3. A single record per CDR3 protein comes from TCRdb applying MiXCR to the multiplex PCR reads. The data contain approximately 620,000 distinct CDR3 sequences, 15% to 20% of them singletons. Between the trimmed V and J ends, which lost 0 bases and 2 bases, there was a span of 11 bases. The CDR3 sequence is 15 residues long. Germline-derived CDR1 and CDR2 are SGDLS and YYNGEE.

The clonotype was recovered from a woman between 40 and 55 years old with Graves' ophthalmopathy. The V and J genes are TRBV9 and TRBJ2-5; perhaps TRBD2 as D (5 bases). Sequencing was performed on blood. The CDR3 DNA is TGTGCCAGCAGCGTAGAAAGCGGAACACAAGAGACCCAGTACTTC. Translating gives CASSVESGTQETQYF.